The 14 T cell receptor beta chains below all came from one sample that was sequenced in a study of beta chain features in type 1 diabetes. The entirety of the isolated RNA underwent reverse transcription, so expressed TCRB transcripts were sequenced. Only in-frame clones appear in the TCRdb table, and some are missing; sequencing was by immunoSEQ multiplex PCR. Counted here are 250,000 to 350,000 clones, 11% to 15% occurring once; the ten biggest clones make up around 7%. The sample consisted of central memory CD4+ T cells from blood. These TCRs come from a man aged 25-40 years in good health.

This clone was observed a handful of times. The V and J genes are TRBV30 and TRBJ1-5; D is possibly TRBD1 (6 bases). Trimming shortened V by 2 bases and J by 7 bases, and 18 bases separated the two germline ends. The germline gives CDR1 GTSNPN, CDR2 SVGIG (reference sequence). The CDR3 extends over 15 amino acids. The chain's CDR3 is CAWSKGIQGTQPQHF. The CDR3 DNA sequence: TGTGCCTGGAGTAAGGGTATACAGGGTACCCAGCCCCAGCATTTT. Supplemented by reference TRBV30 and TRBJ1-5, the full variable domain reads SQTIHQWPATLVQPVGSPLSLECTVEGTSNPNLYWYRQAAGRGLQLLFYSVGIGQISSEVPQNLSASRPQDRQFILSSKKLLLSDSGFYLCAWSKGIQGTQPQHFGDGTRLSIL.

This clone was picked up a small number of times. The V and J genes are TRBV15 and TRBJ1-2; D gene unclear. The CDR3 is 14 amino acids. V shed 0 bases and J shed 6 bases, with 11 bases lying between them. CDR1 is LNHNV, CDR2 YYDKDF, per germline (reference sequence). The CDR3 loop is CATSRDIVQDGYTF. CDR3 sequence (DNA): TGTGCCACCAGCAGAGATATAGTCCAAGATGGCTACACCTTC. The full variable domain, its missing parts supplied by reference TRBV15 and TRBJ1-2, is DAMVIQNPRYQVTQFGKPVTLSCSQTLNHNVMYWYQQKSSQAPKLLFHYYDKDFNNEADTPDNFQSRRPNTSFCFLDIRSPGLGDTAMYLCATSRDIVQDGYTFGSGTRLTVV.

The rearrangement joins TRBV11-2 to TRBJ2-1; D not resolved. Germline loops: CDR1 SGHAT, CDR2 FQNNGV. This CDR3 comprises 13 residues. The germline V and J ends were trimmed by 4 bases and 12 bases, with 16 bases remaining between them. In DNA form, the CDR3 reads TGTGCCAGCAGCTCCCTGGGCCCAGTTTCGCAGTTCTTC. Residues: CASSSLGPVSQFF. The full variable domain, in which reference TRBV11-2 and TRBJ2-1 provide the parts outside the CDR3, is EAGVAQSPRYKIIEKRQSVAFWCNPISGHATLYWYQQILGQGPKLLIQFQNNGVVDDSQLPKDRFSAERLKGVDSTLKIQPAKLEDSAVYLCASSSLGPVSQFFGPGTRLTVL.

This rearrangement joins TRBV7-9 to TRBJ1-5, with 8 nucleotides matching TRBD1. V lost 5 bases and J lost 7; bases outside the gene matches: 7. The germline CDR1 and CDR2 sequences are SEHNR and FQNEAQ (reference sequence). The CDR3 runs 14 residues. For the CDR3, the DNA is TGTGCCAGCAGCAGAACAGGGGGAGAACAGCCCCAGCATTTT. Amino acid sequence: CASSRTGGEQPQHF.

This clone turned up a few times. For the CDR3, the DNA is TGTGCCAGCAGCTTGGCAGGTTTCTGGTCCAGAAACATTCAGTACTTC. Protein: CASSLAGFWSRNIQYF. The genes are TRBV5-5 and TRBJ2-4; D ambiguous. Trimming removed 0 bases at V and 6 bases at J, with 16 bases between. Germline assignment: CDR1 SGHKS and CDR2 YYEKEE (reference sequence). The CDR3 consists of 16 residues.

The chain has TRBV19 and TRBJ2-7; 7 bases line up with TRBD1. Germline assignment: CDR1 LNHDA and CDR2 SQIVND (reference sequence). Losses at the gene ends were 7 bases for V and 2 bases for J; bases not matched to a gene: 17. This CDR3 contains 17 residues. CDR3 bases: TGTGCCAGTAACAACACAAACAAGACAGGGTCAACCTACGAGCAGTACGTC. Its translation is CASNNTNKTGSTYEQYV.

The CDR3 protein is CASRDRGNEQFF. DNA of the CDR3: TGCGCCAGCCGAGACAGGGGGAATGAGCAGTTCTTC. The chain is built from TRBV10-2 and TRBJ2-1, with 9 positions matching TRBD1. V was pared by 8 bases and J by 7 bases, with 3 bases of the junction left unmatched. Germline CDR1 is WSHSY and CDR2 is SAAADI. This CDR3 is built from 12 residues.

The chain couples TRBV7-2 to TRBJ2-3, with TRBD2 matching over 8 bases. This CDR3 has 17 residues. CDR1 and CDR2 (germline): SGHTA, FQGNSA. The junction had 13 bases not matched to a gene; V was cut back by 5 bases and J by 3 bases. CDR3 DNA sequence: TGTGCCAGCAGCCCGGACGGCGAGACTAGCGTAACAGATACGCAGTATTTT. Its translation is CASSPDGETSVTDTQYF.

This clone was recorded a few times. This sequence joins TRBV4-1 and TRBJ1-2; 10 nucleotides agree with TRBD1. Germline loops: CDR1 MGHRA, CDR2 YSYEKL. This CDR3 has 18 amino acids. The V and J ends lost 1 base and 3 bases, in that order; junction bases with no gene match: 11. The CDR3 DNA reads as TGCGCCAGCAGCCAAGTCCCCGACAGGGGGCAGGGGTACTATGGCTACACCTTC. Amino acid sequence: CASSQVPDRGQGYYGYTF.

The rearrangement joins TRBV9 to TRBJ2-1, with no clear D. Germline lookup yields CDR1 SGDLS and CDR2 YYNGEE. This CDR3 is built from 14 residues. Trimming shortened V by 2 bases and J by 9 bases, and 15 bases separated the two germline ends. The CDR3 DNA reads TGTGCCAGCAGCGTTAGTCCCGGCCCCACTGAGCAGTTCTTC. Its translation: CASSVSPGPTEQFF.

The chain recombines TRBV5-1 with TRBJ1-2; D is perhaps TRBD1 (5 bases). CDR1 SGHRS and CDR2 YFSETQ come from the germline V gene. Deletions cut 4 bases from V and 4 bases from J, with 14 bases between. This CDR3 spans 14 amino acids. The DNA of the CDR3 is TGCGCCAGCAGCCCCCGGGACGGGGTCTATGGCTACACCTTC. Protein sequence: CASSPRDGVYGYTF.

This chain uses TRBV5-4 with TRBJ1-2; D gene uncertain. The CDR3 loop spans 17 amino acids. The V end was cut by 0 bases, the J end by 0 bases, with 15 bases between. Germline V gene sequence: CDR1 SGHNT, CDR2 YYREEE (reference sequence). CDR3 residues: CASSLGLRAPANYGYTF. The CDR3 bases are TGTGCCAGCAGCTTGGGTTTGAGAGCTCCAGCTAACTATGGCTACACCTTC.

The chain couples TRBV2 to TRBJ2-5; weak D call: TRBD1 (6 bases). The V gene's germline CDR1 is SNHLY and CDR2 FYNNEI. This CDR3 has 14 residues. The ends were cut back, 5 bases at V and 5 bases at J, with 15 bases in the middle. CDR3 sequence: CASSRTVMGETQYF. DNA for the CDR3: TGTGCCAGCAGTCGGACAGTGATGGGGGAGACCCAGTACTTC.

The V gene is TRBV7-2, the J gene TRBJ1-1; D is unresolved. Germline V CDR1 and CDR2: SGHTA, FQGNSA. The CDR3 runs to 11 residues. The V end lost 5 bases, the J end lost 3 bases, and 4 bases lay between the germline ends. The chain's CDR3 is CASSRDTEAFF. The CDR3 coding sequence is TGTGCCAGCAGCAGGGACACTGAAGCTTTCTTT.